These 10 T cell receptor delta chains were sequenced from one sample in a study of DNA immune sequencing with unique molecular identifiers. A 32-plex genomic DNA assay used primers for all 8 TRDV and 4 TRDJ genes. A 12-nucleotide UMI was added during 2 to 4 barcoding PCR cycles before adapter PCR. TCRdb re-processed the multiplex PCR reads using CATT. The sample carries 550 to 700 delta-chain clones, 9% to 15% recorded once. The sequenced sample was gamma-delta T cells from PBMCs. These receptors all stem from a human donor in good health.

There are a few counts of this clone. A single base is all that separates this from a far larger clone, so a read error is likely. The sample holds other DNA sequences that translate to the same CDR3. The CDR3 loop reads CALGDDSLGWGIRVTDKLIF. CDR3 bases: TGTGCTCTTGGGGACGATTCCCTCGGTTGGGGGATACGCGTCACCGATAAACTCATCTTT. The rearrangement links TRDV1 to TRDJ1; TRDD3 agrees at 11 bases. This CDR3 contains 20 residues. Germline CDR1 and CDR2: TSWWSYY and QGS. The J segment lost 1 base and the V segment lost 3 bases, leaving 16 bases of the junction unmatched.

This clone was counted only a few times. A far larger clone lies a single base away; this is likely a read error. The chain links TRDV2 to TRDJ1; 10 bases align to TRDD3. The CDR3 is 16 amino acids. Germline loops: CDR1 GEAIGNYY, CDR2 EKD. The CDR3 DNA reads TGTTCCTGTGACGCGCTTACTGGGGGATACACCGATAAACTCATCTTT. Amino acid sequence: CSCDALTGGYTDKLIF.

Comments on this clone: The protein TCRdb gives is from a much larger clone and does not agree with this DNA's translation at residue 14, likely a read error; the protein shown here comes from the DNA. V gene TRDV1 combines with J gene TRDJ1, with 11 bases lining up with TRDD3. Per germline, CDR1 TSWWSYY and CDR2 QGS. The CDR3 sequence is 20 residues long. V shed 3 bases and J 0 bases; nucleotides not matched to a gene: 15. The CDR3 protein is CALGDDSLGWGIRDTDKLIF. The DNA of the CDR3 is TGTGCTCTTGGGGACGATTCCCTCGGATGGGGGATACGCGACACCGATAAACTCATCTTT.

In this sample, this clone turned up a few times. The translation of this DNA and the TCRdb protein of a much larger clone differ at residue 7, probably owing to a read error; the protein shown here is translated from the DNA. The chain joins TRDV2 to TRDJ3; 10 nucleotides align to TRDD3. V lost 0 bases to trimming and J lost 0 bases; unmatched junction nucleotides: 7. The CDR3 is made up of 20 amino acids. Germline lookup yields CDR1 GEAIGNYY and CDR2 EKD. This chain's CDR3 is CACDTLTVGDTSWDTRQMFF. CDR3 sequence (DNA): TGTGCCTGTGACACCCTTACGGTGGGGGATACCTCCTGGGACACCCGACAGATGTTTTTC.

This clone was counted a few times. The chain couples TRDV2 to TRDJ1; 12 nucleotides align to TRDD3. V shed 0 bases and J 4 bases; nucleotides not matched to a gene: 2. The length of the CDR3 is 15 residues. Per germline, CDR1 GEAIGNYY and CDR2 EKD. The CDR3 DNA follows: TGTGCCTGTGACACCCTGGGGGATACGGACGATAAACTCATCTTT. It codes for CACDTLGDTDDKLIF.

This chain connects TRDV1 to TRDJ1, with 13 nucleotides matching TRDD3. This CDR3 has 25 residues. After removal of 2 bases from V and 3 bases from J, the junction contained 30 bases not matched to a gene. Germline assignment: CDR1 TSWWSYY and CDR2 QGS. In DNA, the CDR3 is TGTGCTCTTGGGGAAGGCACCTTCCTACGTGGCCCCCTAACTGGGGGATACGTTATCCCCGATAAACTCATCTTT. Its protein product is CALGEGTFLRGPLTGGYVIPDKLIF.

This clone was found a few times. This DNA's translation differs at residue 8 from TCRdb's protein, which comes from a much larger clone; a read error is likely, and the protein shown is translated from the DNA. The chain employs TRDV1 and TRDJ1; 11 bases match TRDD3. The CDR3 totals 20 residues. The V gene's germline CDR1 is TSWWSYY and CDR2 QGS. V dropped 3 bases and J dropped 1; count of bases not matched to a gene: 16. The CDR3 DNA is TGTGCTCTTGGGGACGATTCCTTCGGATGGGGGATACGCGTCACCGATAAACTCATCTTT. The encoded protein is CALGDDSFGWGIRVTDKLIF.

Regarding this clone: With a much larger clone just one base away, this may be a read error. This CDR3 is also generated by other DNA sequences in the sample. The rearrangement links TRAV38-2/DV8 to TRDJ1; TRDD2 or TRDD3 may be the D gene (7 bases each). The germline gives CDR1 TSESDYY, CDR2 QEAYKQQN. The CDR3 contains 21 residues. The CDR3 bases are TGTGCTTATAGGAGCGCGTCCCCTTCCTTACAATATGGGGGACCCGGCGATAAACTCATATTT. It yields the protein CAYRSASPSLQYGGPGDKLIF.

Remarks on this clone: This may be a read error: a much more frequent sequence differs by one nucleotide. At the DNA level, this CDR3 is encoded by other sequences in the same sample as well. The V gene is TRDV2, the J gene TRDJ3; 9 nucleotides align to TRDD3. The germline gives CDR1 GEAIGNYY, CDR2 EKD. The V gene end was trimmed by 3 bases and the J gene end by 4 bases; junction bases not matched to a gene: 9. The CDR3 runs 18 residues. CDR3 nucleotides: TGTGCCTGTGACCTGGTGGGGGATAGGTCATGGGACACCCGACAGATGTTTTTC. Its translation is CACDLVGDRSWDTRQMFF.

This clone was counted only a few times. The amino acid sequence in TCRdb belongs to a much larger clone and departs from this DNA's translation at residue 17, likely a sequencing read error; the sequence shown is translated from the DNA. V and J are TRDV1 and TRDJ1; 11 nucleotides match TRDD3. The CDR3 consists of 20 residues. The germline V gene encodes CDR1 TSWWSYY and CDR2 QGS. CDR3: CALGDDSLGWGIRVTDNLIF. DNA for the CDR3: TGTGCTCTTGGGGACGATTCCCTCGGATGGGGGATACGCGTCACCGATAATCTCATCTTT.